A single sample gave rise to the 14 T cell receptor beta chains below, sequenced in a study of control samples from healthy donors and cancer patients. The repertoire was sequenced with immunoSEQ multiplex PCR; TCRdb's copy has only in-frame clones and lacks some. The sample lists under 150,000 clones, around 87% occurring once. Material for sequencing was blood. These receptors were taken from a man aged 60 to 69 in good health.

The gene calls are TRBV28 and TRBJ1-2; D call uncertain. The CDR3 extends over 13 amino acids. Trimming left V 7 bases short and J 5 bases short, with 14 bases between. The germline gives CDR1 MDHEN, CDR2 SYDVKM. CDR3 coding DNA: TGTGCCAGCACTCGACGGAAAGTTTATGGCTACACCTTC. It encodes CASTRRKVYGYTF.

In this sample, this clone turned up a few times. DNA for the CDR3: TGTGCCAGCAGTTTACAGGGTTTTCAGACCCAGTACTTC. It encodes CASSLQGFQTQYF. This rearrangement joins TRBV6-6 to TRBJ2-5, with D perhaps matching TRBD1 (6 bases). V dropped 4 bases and J dropped 6 bases, with 12 bases sitting between them. CDR3 length: 13 amino acids. Germline V gene data show CDR1 as MNHNY and CDR2 as SVGAGI (reference sequence).

This clone has a count of ten or more. V and J are TRBV6-5 and TRBJ2-7; D uncertain. V dropped 5 bases and J dropped 5 bases, with 13 bases sitting between them. This CDR3 comprises 13 residues. The V gene's germline CDR1 is MNHEY and CDR2 SVGAGI. The CDR3 loop is CASSKQETHEQYF. The CDR3 coding sequence is TGTGCCAGCAGTAAACAAGAGACCCACGAGCAGTACTTC.

The chain links TRBV5-1 to TRBJ1-4, with 7 bases identical to TRBD1. This CDR3 comprises 14 residues. V dropped 7 bases and J dropped 7; count of bases not matched to a gene: 10. The V gene's germline CDR1 is SGHRS and CDR2 YFSETQ. The CDR3 DNA sequence: TGCGCCAGCCAGGAAACAGGGGTTGGTGAAAAACTGTTTTTT. Its translation: CASQETGVGEKLFF.

CDR3 protein: CASSLRATNEKLFF. The DNA for the CDR3 is TGTGCCAGCAGCTTAAGAGCAACTAATGAAAAACTGTTTTTT. The chain links TRBV7-9 to TRBJ1-4, with no clear D. Trimming shortened V by 2 bases and J by 0 bases, and 4 bases separated the two germline ends. The length of the CDR3 is 14 residues. The germline V gene has CDR1 SEHNR and CDR2 FQNEAQ (reference sequence).

The rearrangement uses TRBV18 and TRBJ1-2, with 7 bases identical to TRBD1. J lost 4 bases, V lost 1 base, and 9 bases had no gene match. The CDR3 contains 16 residues. Germline lookup yields CDR1 KGHSH and CDR2 LQKENI. This CDR3 reads CASSPREGAHGYGYTF. CDR3 DNA: TGTGCCAGCTCACCACGTGAGGGGGCGCATGGCTATGGCTACACCTTC.

This chain joins TRBV19 and TRBJ2-2; 10 nucleotides align to TRBD1. CDR3 length: 18 residues. V gave up 5 bases and J gave up 3 bases; unmatched junction bases: 12. In germline, CDR1 is LNHDA, CDR2 SQIVND (reference sequence). CDR3 residues: CASSPRGQGTPDTGELFF. CDR3 DNA: TGTGCCAGTAGTCCCAGGGGACAGGGGACCCCCGACACCGGGGAGCTGTTTTTT.

In nucleotides, the CDR3 is TGTGCCAGCAGTTTAAGTTCTGGGCAGGGGGCAAACTATGGCTACACCTTC. Amino acid sequence: CASSLSSGQGANYGYTF. The chain links TRBV28 to TRBJ1-2; 8 bases fit TRBD1. The junction had 10 bases not matched to a gene; V was cut back by 2 bases and J by 2 bases. This CDR3 contains 17 residues. CDR1 MDHEN and CDR2 SYDVKM come from the germline V gene.

The chain has TRBV25-1 and TRBJ1-6; D unresolved. Germline V gene sequence: CDR1 MGHDK, CDR2 SYGVNS. The CDR3 has 12 amino acids. With 7 bases removed from V and 9 bases from J, the gap between germline ends came to 10 bases. The CDR3 spells CASMRPGSPLHF. CDR3 coding DNA: TGTGCCAGCATGCGTCCAGGTTCACCCCTCCACTTT.

This clone was recorded once. V is TRBV5-1 and J is TRBJ1-4; D gene uncertain. CDR3 length: 14 residues. CDR1 is SGHRS, CDR2 YFSETQ, per germline. V was shortened by 2 bases and J by 2 bases, with 7 bases between the two germline ends. CDR3 bases: TGCGCCAGCAGCTTAGGGTCTACTAATGAAAAACTGTTTTTT. Protein: CASSLGSTNEKLFF.

The V call is TRBV7-9, the J call TRBJ1-3; weak D call: TRBD1 (6 bases). The V end was cut by 1 base, the J end by 4 bases, with 14 bases between. The CDR3 runs 16 residues. The germline CDR1 and CDR2 sequences are SEHNR and FQNEAQ (reference sequence). CDR3 amino acids: CASSLVPSGGGNTIYF. For the CDR3, the DNA is TGTGCCAGCAGCTTAGTTCCATCCGGGGGCGGAAACACCATATATTTT. Looking up the rest from reference TRBV7-9 and TRBJ1-3 gives the full variable domain: DTGVSQNPRHKITKRGQNVTFRCDPISEHNRLYWYRQTLGQGPEFLTYFQNEAQLEKSRLLSDRFSAERPKGSFSTLEIQRTEQGDSAMYLCASSLVPSGGGNTIYFGEGSWLTVV.

This clone was found a few times. V gene TRBV30 combines with J gene TRBJ1-2, with TRBD1 as a possible D gene (6 bases). Trimming removed 4 bases from V and 9 bases from J, with 18 bases in between. CDR3 size: 13 residues. Germline V CDR1 and CDR2: GTSNPN, SVGIG (reference sequence). The CDR3 sequence is CAWTPDRLRRYTF. In DNA, the CDR3 is TGTGCCTGGACCCCGGACAGATTAAGACGCTACACCTTC. The full variable domain, rest sourced from reference TRBV30 and TRBJ1-2, is SQTIHQWPATLVQPVGSPLSLECTVEGTSNPNLYWYRQAAGRGLQLLFYSVGIGQISSEVPQNLSASRPQDRQFILSSKKLLLSDSGFYLCAWTPDRLRRYTFGSGTRLTVV.

The J gene is TRBJ1-1, the V gene TRBV28; a possible D gene is TRBD1 (6 bases). Germline V CDR1 and CDR2: MDHEN, SYDVKM. The CDR3 covers 14 residues. V was clipped by 6 bases and J by 2 bases, with 13 bases between them. CDR3 loop: CASSPGHFNTEAFF. CDR3 bases: TGTGCCAGCAGCCCGGGACATTTTAACACTGAAGCTTTCTTT.

The rearrangement uses TRBV5-5 and TRBJ1-5; no definite D call. Trimming left V 6 bases short and J 2 bases short, with 15 bases between. Looked up from germline, CDR1 is SGHKS and CDR2 is YYEKEE (reference sequence). The CDR3 runs to 15 residues. The CDR3 DNA sequence: TGTGCCAGCACGCTAGATGCCCTAGGCAATCAGCCCCAGCATTTT. It codes for CASTLDALGNQPQHF.